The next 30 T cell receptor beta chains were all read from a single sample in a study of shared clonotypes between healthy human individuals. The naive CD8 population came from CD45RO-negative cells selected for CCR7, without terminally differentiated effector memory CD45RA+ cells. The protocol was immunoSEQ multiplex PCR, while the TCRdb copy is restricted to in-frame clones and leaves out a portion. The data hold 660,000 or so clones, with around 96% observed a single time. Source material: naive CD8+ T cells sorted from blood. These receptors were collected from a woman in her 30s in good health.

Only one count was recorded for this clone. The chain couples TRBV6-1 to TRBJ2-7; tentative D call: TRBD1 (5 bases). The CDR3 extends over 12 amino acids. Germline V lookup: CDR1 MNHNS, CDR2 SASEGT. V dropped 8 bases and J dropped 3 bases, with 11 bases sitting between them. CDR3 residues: CASSPRGYEQYF. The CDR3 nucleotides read TGTGCCAGCTCCCCAAGGGGCTACGAGCAGTACTTC.

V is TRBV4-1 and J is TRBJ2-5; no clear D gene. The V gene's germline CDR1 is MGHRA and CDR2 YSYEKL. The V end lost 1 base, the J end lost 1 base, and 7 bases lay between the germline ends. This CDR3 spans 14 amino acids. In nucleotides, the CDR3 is TGCGCCAGCAGCCAAGGTGGCTCCCAAGAGACCCAGTACTTC. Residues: CASSQGGSQETQYF.

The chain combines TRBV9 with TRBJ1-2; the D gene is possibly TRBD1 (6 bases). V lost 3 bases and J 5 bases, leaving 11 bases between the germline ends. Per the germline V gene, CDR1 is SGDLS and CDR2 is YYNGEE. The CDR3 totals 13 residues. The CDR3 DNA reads TGTGCCAGCAGCGCCGACAGGTATTATGGCTACACCTTC. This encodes CASSADRYYGYTF.

The CDR3 sequence: CATPSGTGELFF. CDR3 sequence (DNA): TGTGCCACCCCCTCGGGGACCGGGGAGCTGTTTTTT. The gene calls are TRBV6-1 and TRBJ2-2; perhaps TRBD2 as D (5 bases). Germline assignment: CDR1 MNHNS and CDR2 SASEGT. The CDR3 totals 12 residues. V lost 10 bases to trimming and J lost 5 bases, with 11 bases between them.

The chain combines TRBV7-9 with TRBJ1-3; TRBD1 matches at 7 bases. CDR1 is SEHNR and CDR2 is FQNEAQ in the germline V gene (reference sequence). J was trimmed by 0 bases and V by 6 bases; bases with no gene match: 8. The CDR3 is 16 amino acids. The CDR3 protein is CASSRGPSSSGNTIYF. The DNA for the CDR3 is TGTGCCAGCAGTAGGGGGCCTAGCAGCTCTGGAAACACCATATATTTT.

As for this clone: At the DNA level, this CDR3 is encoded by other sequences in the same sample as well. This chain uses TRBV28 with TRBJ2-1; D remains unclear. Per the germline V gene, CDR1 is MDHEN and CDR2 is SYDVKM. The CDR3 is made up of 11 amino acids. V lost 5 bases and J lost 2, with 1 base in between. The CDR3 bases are TGTGCCAGCAGTACCTACAATGAGCAGTTCTTC. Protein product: CASSTYNEQFF.

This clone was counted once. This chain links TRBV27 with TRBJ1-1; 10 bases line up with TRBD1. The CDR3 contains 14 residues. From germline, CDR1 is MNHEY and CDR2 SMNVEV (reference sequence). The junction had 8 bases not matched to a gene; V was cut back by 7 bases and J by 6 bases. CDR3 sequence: CASTPGQGSSEAFF. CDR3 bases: TGTGCCAGCACCCCGGGACAGGGGTCCTCTGAAGCTTTCTTT.

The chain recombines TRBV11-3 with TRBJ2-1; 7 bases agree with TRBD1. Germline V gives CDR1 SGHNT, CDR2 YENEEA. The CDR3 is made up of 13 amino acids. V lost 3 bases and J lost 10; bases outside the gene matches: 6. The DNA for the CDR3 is TGTGCCAGCAGCTTCAGACAGGGAGTAGAGCAGTTCTTC. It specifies CASSFRQGVEQFF.

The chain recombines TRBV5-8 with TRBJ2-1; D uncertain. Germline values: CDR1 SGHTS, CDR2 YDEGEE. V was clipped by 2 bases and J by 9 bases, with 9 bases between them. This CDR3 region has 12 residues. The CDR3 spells CASSLWAREQFF. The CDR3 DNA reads TGTGCCAGCAGCTTATGGGCTCGTGAGCAGTTCTTC.

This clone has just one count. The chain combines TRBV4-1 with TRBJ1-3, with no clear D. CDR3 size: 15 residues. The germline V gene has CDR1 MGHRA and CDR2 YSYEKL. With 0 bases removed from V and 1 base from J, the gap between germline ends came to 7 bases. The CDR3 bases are TGCGCCAGCAGCCAAGATAAGAGATCTGGAAACACCATATATTTT. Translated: CASSQDKRSGNTIYF.

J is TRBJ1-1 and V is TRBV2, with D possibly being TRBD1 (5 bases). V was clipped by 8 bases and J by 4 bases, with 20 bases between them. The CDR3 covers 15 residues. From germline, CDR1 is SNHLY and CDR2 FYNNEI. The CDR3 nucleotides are TGTGCCAGCTCCGGGGCTAGTATTTCAAGCACTGAAGCTTTCTTT. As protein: CASSGASISSTEAFF.

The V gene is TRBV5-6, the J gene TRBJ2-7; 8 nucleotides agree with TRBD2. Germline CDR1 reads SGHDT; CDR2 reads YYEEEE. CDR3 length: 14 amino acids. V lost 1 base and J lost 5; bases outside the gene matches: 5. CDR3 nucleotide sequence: TGTGCCAGCAGCTTGTCACTAGCGGTAAACGAGCAGTACTTC. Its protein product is CASSLSLAVNEQYF.

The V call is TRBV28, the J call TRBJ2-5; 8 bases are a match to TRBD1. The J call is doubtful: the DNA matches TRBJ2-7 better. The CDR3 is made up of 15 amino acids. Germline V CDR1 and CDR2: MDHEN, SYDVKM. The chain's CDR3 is CASSFVQGAPYEQYF. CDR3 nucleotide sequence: TGTGCCAGCAGTTTTGTCCAGGGGGCCCCCTACGAGCAGTACTTC.

The CDR3 bases are TGCAGCGTTGAAGATTCCTGGGGGACGGCCACCTACGAGCAGTACTTC. Translating it yields CSVEDSWGTATYEQYF. The chain couples TRBV29-1 to TRBJ2-7, with D perhaps being TRBD1 or TRBD2 (5 bases each). This CDR3 is built from 16 residues. Germline values: CDR1 SQVTM, CDR2 ANQGSEA. V lost 0 bases and J 2 bases, leaving 17 bases between the germline ends.

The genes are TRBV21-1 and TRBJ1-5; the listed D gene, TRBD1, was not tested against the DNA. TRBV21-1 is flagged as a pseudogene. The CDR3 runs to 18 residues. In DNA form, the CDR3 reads TGTGCCAGCAGCAAAGCGCTTTTCGAGACAGGTAGCAATCAGCCCCAGCATTTT. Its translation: CASSKALFETGSNQPQHF.

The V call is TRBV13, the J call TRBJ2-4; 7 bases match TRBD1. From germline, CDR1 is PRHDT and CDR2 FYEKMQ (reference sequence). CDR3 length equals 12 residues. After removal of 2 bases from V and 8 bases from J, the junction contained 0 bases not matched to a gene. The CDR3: CASSLQGDIQYF. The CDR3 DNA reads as TGTGCCAGCAGCTTACAGGGGGACATTCAGTACTTC. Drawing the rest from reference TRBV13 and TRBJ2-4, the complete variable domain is AAGVIQSPRHLIKEKRETATLKCYPIPRHDTVYWYQQGPGQDPQFLISFYEKMQSDKGSIPDRFSAQQFSDYHSELNMSSLELGDSALYFCASSLQGDIQYFGAGTRLSVL.

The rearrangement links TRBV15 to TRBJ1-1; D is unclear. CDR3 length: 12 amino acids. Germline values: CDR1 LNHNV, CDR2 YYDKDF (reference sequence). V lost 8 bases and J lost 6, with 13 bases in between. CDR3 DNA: TGTGCCACCGCGGGAGCGACTTCTGAAGCTTTCTTT. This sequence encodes CATAGATSEAFF.

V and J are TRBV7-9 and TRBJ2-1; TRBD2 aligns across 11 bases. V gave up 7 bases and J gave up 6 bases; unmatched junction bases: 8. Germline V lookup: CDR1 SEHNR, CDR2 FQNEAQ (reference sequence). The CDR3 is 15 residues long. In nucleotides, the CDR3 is TGTGCCAGCACCACCCTAGCGGGAGGATTCAATGAGCAGTTCTTC. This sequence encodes CASTTLAGGFNEQFF.

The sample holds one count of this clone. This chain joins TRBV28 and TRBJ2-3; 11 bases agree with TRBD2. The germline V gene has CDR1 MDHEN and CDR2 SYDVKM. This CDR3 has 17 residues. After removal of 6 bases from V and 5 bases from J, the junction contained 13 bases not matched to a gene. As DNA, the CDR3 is TGTGCCAGCAGACTCCTCTTAGCGGGAGGGCAGGGAGATACGCAGTATTTT. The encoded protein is CASRLLLAGGQGDTQYF. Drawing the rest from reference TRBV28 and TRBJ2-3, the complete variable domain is DVKVTQSSRYLVKRTGEKVFLECVQDMDHENMFWYRQDPGLGLRLIYFSYDVKMKEKGDIPEGYSVSREKKERFSLILESASTNQTSMYLCASRLLLAGGQGDTQYFGPGTRLTVL.

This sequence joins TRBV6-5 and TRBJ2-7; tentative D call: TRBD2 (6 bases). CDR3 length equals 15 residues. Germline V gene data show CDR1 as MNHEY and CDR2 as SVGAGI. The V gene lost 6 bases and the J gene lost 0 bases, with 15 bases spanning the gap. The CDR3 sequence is CASRGQGGTSYEQYF. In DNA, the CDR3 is TGTGCCAGCAGGGGTCAGGGAGGCACCTCCTACGAGCAGTACTTC.

The CDR3 nucleotides read TGTGCCAGCAGCCCAGGACTAGTAGGGTCCAATGAGCAGTTCTTC. Protein product: CASSPGLVGSNEQFF. The chain is built from TRBV7-9 and TRBJ2-1; 7 bases line up with TRBD2. V was pared by 5 bases and J by 6 bases, with 10 bases of the junction left unmatched. Per germline, CDR1 SEHNR and CDR2 FQNEAQ (reference sequence). This CDR3 comprises 15 residues. Together with reference TRBV7-9 and TRBJ2-1, the CDR3 gives the full variable domain: DTGVSQNPRHKITKRGQNVTFRCDPISEHNRLYWYRQTLGQGPEFLTYFQNEAQLEKSRLLSDRFSAERPKGSFSTLEIQRTEQGDSAMYLCASSPGLVGSNEQFFGPGTRLTVL.

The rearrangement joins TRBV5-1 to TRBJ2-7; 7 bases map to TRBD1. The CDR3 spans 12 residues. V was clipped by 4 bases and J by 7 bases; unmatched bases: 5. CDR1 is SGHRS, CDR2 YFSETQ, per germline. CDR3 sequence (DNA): TGCGCCAGCAGCACATCAGGGGGTGAGCAGTACTTC. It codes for CASSTSGGEQYF.

The DNA for the CDR3 is TGTGCCAGCAGTTTCCTGGACAGCACAGATACGCAGTATTTT. This encodes CASSFLDSTDTQYF. This chain links TRBV6-5 with TRBJ2-3; the D is unclear. V lost 4 bases and J lost 0, with 8 bases in between. The germline CDR1 and CDR2 sequences are MNHEY and SVGAGI. The length of the CDR3 is 14 residues.

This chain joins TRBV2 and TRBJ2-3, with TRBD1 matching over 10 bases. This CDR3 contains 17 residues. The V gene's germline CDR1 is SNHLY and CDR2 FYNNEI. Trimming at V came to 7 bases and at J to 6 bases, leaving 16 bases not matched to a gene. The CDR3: CASKYLPGTGVYDTQYF. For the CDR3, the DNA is TGTGCCAGCAAATACCTACCAGGGACAGGGGTCTATGATACGCAGTATTTT.

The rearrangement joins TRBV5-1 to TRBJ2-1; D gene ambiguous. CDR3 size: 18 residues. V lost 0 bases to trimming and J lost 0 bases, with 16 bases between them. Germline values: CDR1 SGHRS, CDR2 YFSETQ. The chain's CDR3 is CASSLVGSSFTSYNEQFF. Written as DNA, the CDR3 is TGCGCCAGCAGCTTGGTTGGCTCTTCCTTCACCTCCTACAATGAGCAGTTCTTC.

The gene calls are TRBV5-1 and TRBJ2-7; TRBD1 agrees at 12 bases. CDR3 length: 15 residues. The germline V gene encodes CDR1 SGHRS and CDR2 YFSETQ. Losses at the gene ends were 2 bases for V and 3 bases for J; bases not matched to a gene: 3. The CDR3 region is CASSFRDRGHYEQYF. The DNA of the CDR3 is TGCGCCAGCAGCTTCCGGGACAGGGGGCACTACGAGCAGTACTTC.

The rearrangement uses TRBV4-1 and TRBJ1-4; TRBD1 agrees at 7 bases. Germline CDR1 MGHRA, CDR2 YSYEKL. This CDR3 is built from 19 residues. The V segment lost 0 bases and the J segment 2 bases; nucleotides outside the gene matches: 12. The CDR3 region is CASSQEISLSGGTNEKLFF. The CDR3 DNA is TGCGCCAGCAGCCAAGAAATAAGCTTGTCAGGGGGTACTAATGAAAAACTGTTTTTT.

CDR3 bases: TGTGCCAGCAGCCCGAGCGGGGGTCCAGCCAACGTCCTGACTTTC. It is translated as CASSPSGGPANVLTF. This chain links TRBV7-9 with TRBJ2-6, with 8 nucleotides matching TRBD2. V lost 5 bases, J lost 7 bases, and 7 bases stayed unmatched. The CDR3 consists of 15 residues. Germline lookup yields CDR1 SEHNR and CDR2 FQNEAQ (reference sequence).

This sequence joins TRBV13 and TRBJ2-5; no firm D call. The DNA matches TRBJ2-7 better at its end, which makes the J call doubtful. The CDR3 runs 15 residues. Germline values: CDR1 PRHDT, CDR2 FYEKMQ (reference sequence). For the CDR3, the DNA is TGTGCCAGCAGCTTTGCCGCGGCCAGCTCCTACGAGCAGTACTTC. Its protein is CASSFAAASSYEQYF.

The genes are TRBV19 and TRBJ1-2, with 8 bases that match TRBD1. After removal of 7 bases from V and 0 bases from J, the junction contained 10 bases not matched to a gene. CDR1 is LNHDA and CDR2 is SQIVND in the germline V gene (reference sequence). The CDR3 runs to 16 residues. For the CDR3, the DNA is TGTGCCAGTATACCCGACAGGGGAGTGCCTAACTATGGCTACACCTTC. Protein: CASIPDRGVPNYGYTF. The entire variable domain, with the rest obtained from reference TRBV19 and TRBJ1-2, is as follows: DGGITQSPKYLFRKEGQNVTLSCEQNLNHDAMYWYRQDPGQGLRLIYYSQIVNDFQKGDIAEGYSVSREKKESFPLTVTSAQKNPTAFYLCASIPDRGVPNYGYTFGSGTRLTVV.